Presented here are 26 T cell receptor beta chains from one specimen sequenced in a study of regulatory T cells in long-lasting Graves disease listed by TCRdb under 2021. The library came from multiplex PCR. The sequencer listed for this sample is Illumina HiSeq 4000. iRepertoire HTBI primers and Arm-PCR amplification of CDR3 regions were used to construct TCR beta libraries. TCRdb handled the public reads itself, with Q25 trimming in fastp and clone calling in MiXCR, and kept productive beta chains. A single entry per CDR3 protein holds the most common genes and DNA from its merged rows. The sample table holds a few hundred thousand distinct CDR3 sequences, of which about a fifth were seen once. The leading ten clones occupy about 7% of the sample. The time point tag for this specimen amounts to: persistent/refractory GD, antithyroid drugs over 5 years with positive TRAb. For both TCR sequencing and RNA sequencing, RNA was extracted from PBMCs in TRIzol.

The specimen comprised peripheral blood mononuclear cells (PBMCs), sampled when the disease was refractory, from a patient treated with antithyroid drugs. The receptors come from a female donor with Graves disease.

In its sample, this clonotype was seen many times. The V call is TRBV2, the J call TRBJ1-1; TRBD1 is a possible D gene (6 bases). The ends were cut back, 9 bases at V and 1 base at J, with 18 bases in the middle. Germline values: CDR1 SNHLY, CDR2 FYNNEI. There are 15 residues in the CDR3. The chain's CDR3 is CASPPPTGSNTEAFF. The CDR3 coding sequence is TGTGCCAGTCCCCCCCCTACAGGGTCGAACACTGAAGCTTTCTTT.

This clonotype was observed many times. V gene TRBV6-1 combines with J gene TRBJ2-7; 8 positions agree with TRBD2. CDR1 and CDR2 (germline): MNHNS, SASEGT. This CDR3 is 15 amino acids long. The junction had 12 bases not matched to a gene; V was cut back by 6 bases and J by 5 bases. The CDR3 loop reads CASSSPLAGNDEQYF. CDR3 in DNA: TGTGCCAGCAGCTCGCCTCTAGCGGGTAATGACGAGCAGTACTTC.

This clonotype was observed a few times. The chain joins TRBV29-1 to TRBJ1-2; TRBD1 aligns across 8 bases. The CDR3 is made up of 14 amino acids. With V trimmed by 5 bases and J by 4 bases, 9 bases remained unmatched. From germline, CDR1 is SQVTM and CDR2 ANQGSEA. The CDR3 DNA reads TGCAGCGTTCGACCGGGACAGGACCCCTATGGCTACACCTTC. The encoded protein is CSVRPGQDPYGYTF.

The chain carries TRBV11-2 and TRBJ2-2; D possibly matches TRBD1 or TRBD2 (5 bases each). The ends were cut back, 6 bases at V and 0 bases at J, with 11 bases in the middle. The CDR3 totals 15 residues. The germline CDR1 and CDR2 sequences are SGHAT and FQNNGV. CDR3 in DNA: TGTGCCAGCAGGCAGGGACCGACGAACACCGGGGAGCTGTTTTTT. It specifies CASRQGPTNTGELFF.

This clonotype turned up a few times. A much larger clone differs from this one at a single base, so this may be a read error. The genes are TRBV24-1 and TRBJ1-2; D remains ambiguous. V lost 4 bases, J lost 2 bases, and 10 bases lay in between. This CDR3 comprises 14 residues. Germline V gene sequence: CDR1 KGHDR, CDR2 SFDVKD. The CDR3 protein is CATSDMDGNYGYTF. In DNA, the CDR3 is TGTGCCACCAGTGACATGGACGGGAACTATGGCTACACCTTC.

The gene calls are TRBV6-5 and TRBJ1-1; D not certain. There are 15 residues in the CDR3. The V end lost 0 bases, the J end lost 5 bases, and 13 bases lay between the germline ends. Germline CDR1 is MNHEY and CDR2 is SVGAGI. CDR3 sequence: CASSYSGWASTEAFF. The CDR3 bases are TGTGCCAGCAGTTACTCGGGATGGGCCTCGACTGAAGCTTTCTTT.

This clonotype showed up many times. The chain links TRBV6-5 to TRBJ2-7, with D perhaps TRBD1 (5 bases). The V end lost 2 bases, the J end lost 0 bases, and 17 bases lay between the germline ends. The CDR3 loop spans 17 amino acids. Germline values: CDR1 MNHEY, CDR2 SVGAGI. The CDR3: CASSYGRTDTSSYEQYF. The CDR3 nucleotides are TGTGCCAGCAGTTACGGTAGAACGGACACAAGCTCCTACGAGCAGTACTTC.

This clonotype appeared a few times. V usage is TRBV29-1 and J usage is TRBJ2-7, with D perhaps TRBD1 (6 bases). Trimming stripped 5 bases from V and 2 bases from J, with 10 bases between. CDR1 SQVTM and CDR2 ANQGSEA come from the germline V gene. CDR3 length equals 12 residues. The CDR3 DNA reads as TGCAGCGTTCGACAGGTCCCCTACGAGCAGTACTTC. Amino acids: CSVRQVPYEQYF.

The table lists this clonotype with many counts. The V call is TRBV28, the J call TRBJ2-7; D call uncertain. Germline assignment: CDR1 MDHEN and CDR2 SYDVKM. The CDR3 runs 17 residues. Trimming stripped 3 bases from V and 3 bases from J, with 21 bases between. The CDR3 DNA is TGTGCCAGCAGTTTCGTCGTCTTAGGGCCTTCCCACTACGAGCAGTACTTC. Translated: CASSFVVLGPSHYEQYF.

The rearrangement links TRBV7-2 to TRBJ1-3, with a weak D call TRBD1 (5 bases). The V gene lost 7 bases and the J gene lost 10 bases, with 11 bases spanning the gap. The CDR3 has 11 residues. Germline CDR1 and CDR2: SGHTA and FQGNSA. This CDR3 reads CASKGEGTIYF. In DNA, the CDR3 is TGTGCCAGCAAGGGAGAGGGGACCATATATTTT.

V and J are TRBV7-9 and TRBJ1-5; D perhaps matches TRBD1 (5 bases). The CDR3 totals 16 residues. Trimming took off 1 base at V and 9 bases at J, with 19 bases between the two ends. Germline V lookup: CDR1 SEHNR, CDR2 FQNEAQ (reference sequence). CDR3 region: CASSLGGTKGYRPQHF. The CDR3 DNA reads TGTGCCAGCAGCTTAGGGGGCACAAAGGGCTATCGGCCCCAGCATTTT.

The chain combines TRBV3-1 with TRBJ2-5, with 7 bases fitting TRBD2. The germline V gene has CDR1 LGHDT and CDR2 YNNKEL (reference sequence). The CDR3 length is 16 residues. The V segment lost 4 bases and the J segment 5 bases; nucleotides outside the gene matches: 13. This chain's CDR3 is CASSPPPAGVDETQYF. The CDR3 DNA sequence: TGTGCCAGCAGCCCCCCTCCCGCGGGAGTGGACGAGACCCAGTACTTC.

This clonotype showed up many times. V usage is TRBV11-2 and J usage is TRBJ2-7; the D is unclear. The V gene's germline CDR1 is SGHAT and CDR2 FQNNGV. The CDR3 spans 14 residues. Trimming pared 3 bases from V and 3 bases from J, leaving 12 bases between. The CDR3 reads CASSFQATGYEQYF. CDR3 coding DNA: TGTGCCAGCAGCTTCCAGGCGACGGGCTACGAGCAGTACTTC.

A few counts support this clonotype. V and J are TRBV28 and TRBJ2-2; D not certain. Germline CDR1 is MDHEN and CDR2 is SYDVKM. This CDR3 contains 15 residues. V was trimmed by 6 bases and J by 3 bases, leaving 14 bases between them. The CDR3 is CASSYRTPHTGELFF. The CDR3 bases are TGTGCCAGCAGCTATAGGACCCCTCACACCGGGGAGCTGTTTTTT.

Points on this clonotype: A much bigger clone sits one base away, suggesting this may be a read error. The V and J genes are TRBV28 and TRBJ1-5; TRBD1 might be the D (6 bases). Germline loops: CDR1 MDHEN, CDR2 SYDVKM. The CDR3 loop spans 15 amino acids. CDR3 residues: CARSSLQGGSQPQHF. The CDR3 nucleotides read TGTGCCAGAAGTTCCTTACAGGGAGGGAGTCAGCCCCAGCATTTT.

The chain recombines TRBV28 with TRBJ2-3; 7 nucleotides line up with TRBD2. V shed 6 bases, J shed 2 bases, and the junction held 11 bases outside the gene matches. This CDR3 is 16 amino acids long. The germline gives CDR1 MDHEN, CDR2 SYDVKM. The CDR3 here is CASRDLIAGDTDTQYF. The DNA of the CDR3 is TGTGCCAGCAGGGATTTAATAGCGGGCGACACAGATACGCAGTATTTT. The variable domain in full, with the rest retrieved from reference TRBV28 and TRBJ2-3, is DVKVTQSSRYLVKRTGEKVFLECVQDMDHENMFWYRQDPGLGLRLIYFSYDVKMKEKGDIPEGYSVSREKKERFSLILESASTNQTSMYLCASRDLIAGDTDTQYFGPGTRLTVL.

The sample holds a few counts of this clonotype. An end of the junction does not agree with germline; a read error may underlie this. The V and J genes are TRBV6-1 and TRBJ1-2, with TRBD1 matching 9 bases. CDR3 length: 18 residues. Germline assignment: CDR1 MNHNS and CDR2 SASEGT. CDR3 DNA: TGTGCCAGCAGTAACCCGGGACAGGGAGGGGGTAGTAACTTTGGCTACACCTTC. This gives the protein CASSNPGQGGGSNFGYTF.

At least ten counts were recorded for this clonotype. The genes are TRBV19 and TRBJ1-1; D unresolved. The germline V and J ends were trimmed by 6 bases and 0 bases, with 11 bases remaining between them. CDR3 length equals 14 residues. Looked up from germline, CDR1 is LNHDA and CDR2 is SQIVND (reference sequence). DNA for the CDR3: TGTGCCAGTAGGAGCGGTCAGCTGAACACTGAAGCTTTCTTT. Its translation is CASRSGQLNTEAFF. Based on the CDR3 plus reference TRBV19 and TRBJ1-1, the full variable domain is DGGITQSPKYLFRKEGQNVTLSCEQNLNHDAMYWYRQDPGQGLRLIYYSQIVNDFQKGDIAEGYSVSREKKESFPLTVTSAQKNPTAFYLCASRSGQLNTEAFFGQGTRLTVV.

This clonotype occurred a few times. The V gene is TRBV3-1, the J gene TRBJ2-5; 13 bases are a match to TRBD2. The CDR3 loop spans 18 amino acids. Germline V gene data show CDR1 as LGHDT and CDR2 as YNNKEL (reference sequence). J lost 3 bases, V lost 1 base, and 8 bases had no gene match. CDR3 in amino acids: CASSQAGTSGVREETQYF. As DNA, the CDR3 is TGTGCCAGCAGCCAAGCCGGGACTAGCGGGGTTCGGGAAGAGACCCAGTACTTC.

The rearrangement uses TRBV20-1 and TRBJ2-7; maybe TRBD2 (6 bases). Trimming stripped 4 bases from V and 0 bases from J, with 10 bases between. The CDR3 runs to 13 residues. Looked up from germline, CDR1 is DFQATT and CDR2 is SNEGSKA (reference sequence). The CDR3 nucleotides read TGCAGTGCTAAGAACGGGGGCTCCTACGAGCAGTACTTC. This encodes CSAKNGGSYEQYF.

This clonotype was found many times. The rearrangement links TRBV7-8 to TRBJ1-5, with D perhaps TRBD1 (5 bases). Germline lookup yields CDR1 SGHVS and CDR2 FQNEAQ. V lost 5 bases and J lost 4, with 15 bases in between. The length of the CDR3 is 15 residues. In nucleotides, the CDR3 is TGTGCCAGCAGCCGACTCGGGACCTGGAATCAGCCCCAGCATTTT. This codes for CASSRLGTWNQPQHF. The variable domain in full, with the rest retrieved from reference TRBV7-8 and TRBJ1-5, is GAGVSQSPRYKVAKRGQDVALRCDPISGHVSLFWYQQALGQGPEFLTYFQNEAQLDKSGLPSDRFFAERPEGSVSTLKIQRTQQEDSAVYLCASSRLGTWNQPQHFGDGTRLSIL.

The table lists this clonotype with a few counts. The rearrangement joins TRBV28 to TRBJ2-6, with a possible D match to TRBD2 (5 bases). V was clipped by 5 bases and J by 3 bases, with 14 bases between them. Germline CDR1 MDHEN, CDR2 SYDVKM. The CDR3 has 16 residues. This chain's CDR3 is CASSPEGGFGANVLTF. The CDR3 region has the DNA TGTGCCAGCAGTCCCGAAGGAGGCTTTGGGGCCAACGTCCTGACTTTC.

A note on this clonotype: Given a much more abundant clone one base away, this may be a read error. Since no conserved phenylalanine or tryptophan closes the CDR3, a read error is the likely cause. This chain joins TRBV28 and TRBJ2-7, with D uncertain. Trimming took 4 bases from V and 7 from J, leaving 11 bases between them. The CDR3 loop spans 12 amino acids. Germline CDR1 and CDR2: MDHEN and SYDVKM. The CDR3 bases are TGTGCCAGCAGTTCCCTCACCGGGGAGCAGTACCTC. Its translation: CASSSLTGEQYL.

This clonotype was counted ten times or more. The CDR3 loop reads CATSREVSGAFF. The CDR3 bases are TGTGCCACCAGCAGAGAGGTTTCCGGAGCTTTCTTT. The V call is TRBV15, the J call TRBJ1-1; no clear D gene. The V gene lost 0 bases and the J gene lost 10 bases, with 9 bases spanning the gap. Germline CDR1 is LNHNV and CDR2 is YYDKDF (reference sequence). The CDR3 loop spans 12 amino acids.

The chain employs TRBV5-1 and TRBJ1-1, with 11 bases matching TRBD1. V gave up 4 bases and J gave up 1 base; unmatched junction bases: 6. Germline assignment: CDR1 SGHRS and CDR2 YFSETQ. This CDR3 is built from 16 residues. CDR3 amino acids: CASSPDRGLGNTEAFF. CDR3 nucleotide sequence: TGCGCCAGCAGCCCGGACAGGGGGCTGGGGAACACTGAAGCTTTCTTT.

The V and J genes are TRBV29-1 and TRBJ1-5; D perhaps matches TRBD1 (5 bases). The CDR3 contains 13 residues. Germline V gives CDR1 SQVTM, CDR2 ANQGSEA. V shed 1 base and J shed 3 bases, with 7 bases lying between them. CDR3 region: CSVEGGDNQPQHF. The CDR3 DNA follows: TGCAGCGTTGAAGGGGGGGACAATCAGCCCCAGCATTTT. Looking up the rest from reference TRBV29-1 and TRBJ1-5 gives the full variable domain: SAVISQKPSRDICQRGTSLTIQCQVDSQVTMMFWYRQQPGQSLTLIATANQGSEATYESGFVIDKFPISRPNLTFSTLTVSNMSPEDSSIYLCSVEGGDNQPQHFGDGTRLSIL.